The sequence of this T cell receptor beta chain was determined in a study of technical replicates of blood from several donors. The data were produced by immunoSEQ multiplex PCR, yet TCRdb's version contains in-frame clones alone and is incomplete. The repertoire consists of tens of thousands of clones, with approximately 90% occurring once and the leading ten covering 0.25%. CDR1 and CDR2 (germline): MRHNA, SNTAGT. The CDR3 is made up of 13 amino acids. V lost 4 bases to trimming and J lost 2 bases, with 8 bases between them. The table lists this clone with a count of one. J is TRBJ1-1 and V is TRBV6-4, with D maybe TRBD1 (5 bases). Source material: T cells isolated from PBMCs. The receptor was isolated from a human donor in good health. The CDR3 DNA sequence: TGTGCCAGCAGTGTAGACAGAAACACTGAAGCTTTCTTT. It specifies CASSVDRNTEAFF.